The rows below give T cell receptor beta chains drawn from one sample of a study of patients and donors after allogeneic stem cell transplantation. TCRdb recomputed calls from the RT-PCR reads with MiXCR, one row per CDR3 protein. The sample holds about 960,000 distinct CDR3 sequences, approximately 19% seen once. The sequenced sample was blood, either unsorted or a sorted T cell fraction (not recorded which). Source of these receptors: a human donor who was either an allogeneic HSCT recipient or a stem cell or donor lymphocyte infusion donor (not recorded which). It is not recorded whose cells these are; they may come from a transplant donor. The CDR3 runs from the conserved cysteine through the conserved F or W. A D gene is named only where the DNA matches it firmly. The listing skips clone size in some rows; elsewhere it reads once, few, many or a size class.

J	V	length	D	size	CDR3	DNA
TRBJ2-3	TRBV20-1	14	NA	few	CSAHSGLRTDTQYF	TGCAGTGCTCACTCCGGGCTCAGGACAGATACGCAGTATTTT
TRBJ1-5	TRBV4-2	15	NA	NA	CASSQGTNSNQPQHF	TGTGCCAGCAGCCAAGGGACAAATAGCAATCAGCCCCAGCATTTT
TRBJ1-1	TRBV29-1	13	NA	few	CSVEGLGTAEAFF	TGCAGCGTTGAGGGTCTGGGGACCGCTGAAGCTTTCTTT
TRBJ2-1	TRBV6-5	14	NA	NA	CASSYTNMYNEQFF	TGTGCCAGCAGTTACACCAATATGTACAATGAGCAGTTCTTC
TRBJ1-6	TRBV12-3/TRBV12-4	16	NA	few	CASSLNAGGTNSPLHF	TGTGCCAGCAGTCTAAACGCGGGGGGTACAAATTCACCCCTCCACTTT
TRBJ1-2	TRBV7-3	13	TRBD1	NA	CASSSGTGTGYTF	TGTGCCAGCAGCTCCGGGACAGGGACAGGCTACACCTTC
TRBJ2-5	TRBV7-8	16	NA	few	CASSLSLGAGVETQYF	TGTGCCAGCAGCTTAAGTCTGGGGGCAGGAGTAGAGACCCAGTACTTC
TRBJ2-1	TRBV24-1	14	TRBD1	many	CATSDRTGEREQFF	TGTGCCACCAGTGACCGGACAGGGGAGAGGGAGCAGTTCTTC
TRBJ2-1	TRBV11-2	12	TRBD2	NA	CASSSYRGGQFF	TGTGCCAGCAGCTCCTATCGCGGGGGACAGTTCTTC
TRBJ2-3	TRBV6-5	15	NA	NA	CASSYHTTSTDTQYF	TGTGCCAGCAGTTACCATACGACTAGCACAGATACGCAGTATTTT
TRBJ2-2	TRBV7-3	12	NA	few	CASSPTSGELFF	TGTGCCAGCAGCCCCACTTCCGGGGAGCTGTTTTTT